This section outlines one T cell receptor (beta chain) sequence together with its context. TCRdb keeps only in-frame clones here, not all; method: immunoSEQ multiplex PCR. The table records 75,000 to 90,000 clones, roughly 82% of them present only once. The sample comes from a study of PD-L1 blockade in urothelial cancer. The material sequenced was PBMCs, taken around atezolizumab (anti-PD-L1) treatment. This receptor was obtained from a man aged 70-80 years with urothelial cancer.

CDR3 DNA: TGCGCCAGCAGCTTAGGAGGGGGGGGCACAGATACGCAGTATTTT. Its protein product is CASSLGGGGTDTQYF. The gene calls are TRBV5-1 and TRBJ2-3, with D maybe TRBD2 (7 bases). Germline CDR1 SGHRS, CDR2 YFSETQ. This CDR3 has 15 residues. V was trimmed by 2 bases and J by 1 base, leaving 11 bases between them.